One sample yielded the 32 T cell receptor beta chains listed below, sequenced in a study of blood T cell repertoires in COVID-19. The protocol was immunoSEQ multiplex PCR, while the TCRdb copy is restricted to in-frame clones and leaves out a portion. Among about 150,000 clones listed, 88% were seen once. Sequencing used peripheral blood. The receptor source for this set is a human donor in a cohort sampled during active COVID-19.

The V gene is TRBV19, the J gene TRBJ1-5, with D tentatively TRBD1 (6 bases). This CDR3 spans 17 amino acids. V gave up 5 bases and J gave up 0 bases, with 17 bases separating them. Germline assignment: CDR1 LNHDA and CDR2 SQIVND (reference sequence). CDR3 in amino acids: CASSAPGTLYSNQPQHF. The CDR3 DNA is TGTGCCAGTAGTGCGCCGGGGACATTATATAGCAATCAGCCCCAGCATTTT.

The chain combines TRBV7-8 with TRBJ1-2; 7 nucleotides agree with TRBD1. Germline values: CDR1 SGHVS, CDR2 FQNEAQ. This CDR3 has 11 residues. The junction had 2 bases not matched to a gene; V was cut back by 5 bases and J by 8 bases. CDR3: CASSLDRGYTF. CDR3 DNA: TGTGCCAGCAGCCTGGACAGGGGCTACACCTTC.

The genes are TRBV5-5 and TRBJ2-3; no definite D call. The CDR3 spans 12 residues. Germline values: CDR1 SGHKS, CDR2 YYEKEE (reference sequence). Trimming removed 4 bases at V and 6 bases at J, with 9 bases between. CDR3 bases: TGTGCCAGCAGCCATACATGGGATACGCAGTATTTT. Its protein is CASSHTWDTQYF.

The rearrangement joins TRBV27 to TRBJ2-5; 7 nucleotides align to TRBD2. V dropped 5 bases and J dropped 3; count of bases not matched to a gene: 6. Germline CDR1 and CDR2: MNHEY and SMNVEV (reference sequence). This CDR3 has 14 amino acids. The CDR3 is CASSPWGGEETQYF. The DNA for the CDR3 is TGTGCCAGCAGTCCCTGGGGAGGGGAAGAGACCCAGTACTTC.

The chain is built from TRBV6-2 or TRBV6-3 and TRBJ2-5; 11 nucleotides line up with TRBD1. CDR1 and CDR2 (germline): MNHEY, SVGEGT. Trimming removed 6 bases from V and 5 bases from J; junction bases left unmatched: 14. This CDR3 is built from 17 residues. In DNA form, the CDR3 reads TGTGCCAGCAGACCTGCCCTCGGACAGGGGGCGCGGGAGACCCAGTACTTC. Its translation is CASRPALGQGARETQYF.

The V call is TRBV10-3, the J call TRBJ2-3, with D tentatively TRBD1 (5 bases). The germline gives CDR1 ENHRY, CDR2 SYGVKD. The CDR3 has 13 amino acids. Deletions cut 3 bases from V and 1 base from J, with 5 bases between. The CDR3 here is CAISEGGTDTQYF. The CDR3 DNA is TGTGCCATCAGTGAAGGGGGCACAGATACGCAGTATTTT.

V is TRBV5-6 and J is TRBJ1-4; a possible D gene is TRBD1 (5 bases). CDR1 and CDR2 from the germline V gene are SGHDT and YYEEEE. The CDR3 is 17 residues long. V was clipped by 4 bases and J by 1 base, with 17 bases between them. CDR3 in DNA: TGTGCCAGCAGCCCGGGGGGACCGGGGAGAACTAATGAAAAACTGTTTTTT. This codes for CASSPGGPGRTNEKLFF.

The chain recombines TRBV6-5 with TRBJ2-1, with D perhaps matching TRBD2 (7 bases). V lost 2 bases and J 7 bases, leaving 12 bases between the germline ends. Per the germline V gene, CDR1 is MNHEY and CDR2 is SVGAGI. The CDR3 is made up of 14 amino acids. The CDR3 reads CASSYGGGKNEQFF. CDR3 DNA sequence: TGTGCCAGCAGTTACGGGGGGGGCAAGAATGAGCAGTTCTTC.

V and J are TRBV28 and TRBJ2-7; 9 positions match TRBD2. V was clipped by 6 bases and J by 0 bases; unmatched bases: 9. There are 16 residues in the CDR3. Germline-derived CDR1 and CDR2 are MDHEN and SYDVKM. The CDR3 sequence is CASRSPTSGTSYEQYF. The CDR3 DNA sequence: TGTGCCAGCAGATCTCCGACTAGCGGCACCTCCTACGAGCAGTACTTC.

Only one count was recorded for this clone. The CDR3 sequence is CASSQGQGDFNEQFF. The CDR3 DNA reads TGTGCCAGCAGCCAAGGACAGGGGGATTTCAATGAGCAGTTCTTC. The chain has TRBV3-1 (or the pseudogene TRBV3-2) and TRBJ2-1; 9 bases agree with TRBD1. Germline V gene lookup returns CDR1 LGHDT and CDR2 YNNKEL (reference sequence). Trimming at V came to 1 base and at J to 6 bases, leaving 4 bases not matched to a gene. The CDR3 spans 15 residues.

The V call is TRBV6-6, the J call TRBJ1-6, with 9 bases fitting TRBD1. The CDR3 is 16 amino acids. Germline assignment: CDR1 MNHNY and CDR2 SVGAGI (reference sequence). Germline trimming cut 4 bases from V and 4 bases from J; bases unmatched to any gene: 5. The CDR3 DNA follows: TGTGCCAGCAGTTCGTCCGGGACAGGGTATAATTCACCCCTCCACTTT. Its translation: CASSSSGTGYNSPLHF.

The chain couples TRBV5-1 to TRBJ1-5; 7 nucleotides agree with TRBD1. The trim removed 4 bases at V and 5 bases at J, leaving 9 bases unmatched. This CDR3 is built from 15 residues. Germline V gene lookup returns CDR1 SGHRS and CDR2 YFSETQ. CDR3: CASSPRTGDYQPQHF. The CDR3 region has the DNA TGCGCCAGCAGCCCCCGGACAGGTGACTATCAGCCCCAGCATTTT.

This chain links TRBV6-2 or TRBV6-3 with TRBJ1-3; D is ambiguous. Germline values: CDR1 MNHEY, CDR2 SVGEGT. The CDR3 is made up of 14 amino acids. V lost 4 bases to trimming and J lost 7 bases, with 14 bases between them. DNA for the CDR3: TGTGCCAGCAGTTGGAGTCAGATCGGGAACACCATATATTTT. Residues: CASSWSQIGNTIYF.

The chain joins TRBV5-5 to TRBJ1-1; D uncertain. Germline-derived CDR1 and CDR2 are SGHKS and YYEKEE (reference sequence). There are 17 residues in the CDR3. V was trimmed by 0 bases and J by 0 bases, leaving 15 bases between them. Here the CDR3 reads CASSLALGRTMNTEAFF. Here the CDR3 DNA reads TGTGCCAGCAGCTTGGCTTTGGGGAGAACCATGAACACTGAAGCTTTCTTT.

V gene TRBV11-2 combines with J gene TRBJ1-2, with a weak D call TRBD1 (6 bases). The CDR3 contains 13 residues. Germline loops: CDR1 SGHAT, CDR2 FQNNGV. V was clipped by 5 bases and J by 7 bases, with 14 bases between them. As DNA, the CDR3 is TGTGCCAGCAGCATACAGGGACCTATTGGCTACACCTTC. Amino acid sequence: CASSIQGPIGYTF.

This clone was seen at least ten times. This chain uses TRBV6-1 with TRBJ2-5; TRBD2 matches at 10 bases. Germline trimming cut 2 bases from V and 0 bases from J; bases unmatched to any gene: 0. The CDR3 runs 15 residues. The V gene's germline CDR1 is MNHNS and CDR2 SASEGT. CDR3 loop: CASSELAGDQETQYF. CDR3 sequence (DNA): TGTGCCAGCAGTGAACTAGCGGGGGACCAAGAGACCCAGTACTTC.

Written as DNA, the CDR3 is TGTGCCAGCAGTCCGCTTGGGGCAGGGACTTACGAGCAGTACTTC. Translation: CASSPLGAGTYEQYF. The chain joins TRBV27 to TRBJ2-7, with a weak D call TRBD2 (6 bases). This CDR3 comprises 15 residues. The V end was cut by 5 bases, the J end by 4 bases, with 18 bases between. Germline assignment: CDR1 MNHEY and CDR2 SMNVEV (reference sequence).

V gene TRBV27 combines with J gene TRBJ2-7; D might be TRBD2 (6 bases). The CDR3 sequence is 13 residues long. Germline V gives CDR1 MNHEY, CDR2 SMNVEV (reference sequence). Trimming cost V 5 bases and J 4 bases, with 12 bases left between them. The CDR3 protein is CASSRRGRYEQYF. CDR3 in DNA: TGTGCCAGCAGTAGGAGGGGACGATACGAGCAGTACTTC.

This clone was seen only a few times. V usage is TRBV6-5 and J usage is TRBJ1-6, with 10 bases lining up with TRBD1. The length of the CDR3 is 15 residues. Trimming cost V 8 bases and J 11 bases; bases outside gene matches: 12. Germline CDR1 reads MNHEY; CDR2 reads SVGAGI. The CDR3 spells CASGDRGYVSAPLHF. Written as DNA, the CDR3 is TGTGCCAGCGGGGACAGGGGATATGTTAGTGCACCCCTCCACTTT.

The chain links TRBV13 to TRBJ2-3, with 7 bases aligning to TRBD1. Germline loops: CDR1 PRHDT, CDR2 FYEKMQ (reference sequence). The length of the CDR3 is 15 residues. The junction had 10 bases not matched to a gene; V was cut back by 5 bases and J by 5 bases. The CDR3 sequence is CASSPRQGVGDTQYF. DNA for the CDR3: TGTGCCAGCAGCCCCCGGCAGGGGGTAGGAGATACGCAGTATTTT.

The chain joins TRBV6-4 to TRBJ1-1; no definite D call. Germline assignment: CDR1 MRHNA and CDR2 SNTAGT. CDR3 length: 15 residues. V lost 10 bases to trimming and J lost 0 bases, with 18 bases between them. CDR3 bases: TGTGCCACCTCGGCCCCAACAGTATTGAACACTGAAGCTTTCTTT. This encodes CATSAPTVLNTEAFF.

The J gene is TRBJ1-3, the V gene TRBV7-9; weak D call: TRBD1 (6 bases). The ends were cut back, 5 bases at V and 2 bases at J, with 16 bases in the middle. Germline V gives CDR1 SEHNR, CDR2 FQNEAQ (reference sequence). This CDR3 comprises 16 residues. The chain's CDR3 is CASSPRGRGAGNTIYF. CDR3 DNA: TGTGCCAGCAGCCCCCGTGGCAGGGGAGCTGGAAACACCATATATTTT.

The rearrangement links TRBV12-3 or TRBV12-4 to TRBJ2-1; no firm D call. V was trimmed by 7 bases and J by 6 bases, leaving 7 bases between them. This CDR3 comprises 11 residues. The CDR3 DNA sequence: TGTGCCAGCATGACTGTCAATGAGCAGTTCTTC. As protein: CASMTVNEQFF.

DNA of the CDR3: TGTGCCAGCAGCCTAAGCGGGCCATACAATGAGCAGTTCTTC. Translation: CASSLSGPYNEQFF. The V call is TRBV7-9, the J call TRBJ2-1, with D maybe TRBD2 (6 bases). The CDR3 covers 14 residues. V was cut by 5 bases and J by 4 bases, with 12 bases left in between. Germline lookup yields CDR1 SEHNR and CDR2 FQNEAQ (reference sequence).

This sequence joins TRBV10-3 and TRBJ1-2, with D perhaps matching TRBD1 (6 bases). The V gene lost 6 bases and the J gene lost 2 bases, with 7 bases spanning the gap. The CDR3 is 12 residues long. The germline CDR1 and CDR2 sequences are ENHRY and SYGVKD. The CDR3, as DNA: TGTGCCATCAGGGACAGAAACTATGGCTACACCTTC. This encodes CAIRDRNYGYTF.

The V gene is TRBV7-2, the J gene TRBJ2-7, with 8 nucleotides matching TRBD2. This CDR3 contains 14 residues. The V gene's germline CDR1 is SGHTA and CDR2 FQGNSA. J gave up 3 bases and V 5 bases, and 6 bases lay outside the gene matches. CDR3 sequence: CASSGGSGVYEQYF. The CDR3 DNA reads as TGTGCCAGCAGCGGTGGTAGCGGGGTCTACGAGCAGTACTTC.

The CDR3 region has the DNA TGTGCCAGCAGCGCCCTGGGGAGGGGTCCCCAAGAGACCCAGTACTTC. This sequence encodes CASSALGRGPQETQYF. The rearrangement uses TRBV9 and TRBJ2-5; 7 positions agree with TRBD2. V was pared by 3 bases and J by 1 base, with 9 bases of the junction left unmatched. The CDR3 contains 16 residues. Germline CDR1 and CDR2: SGDLS and YYNGEE. Based on the CDR3 plus reference TRBV9 and TRBJ2-5, the full variable domain is DSGVTQTPKHLITATGQRVTLRCSPRSGDLSVYWYQQSLDQGLQFLIQYYNGEERAKGNILERFSAQQFPDLHSELNLSSLELGDSALYFCASSALGRGPQETQYFGPGTRLLVL.

The chain links TRBV11-1 to TRBJ1-6; 9 nucleotides align to TRBD1. The CDR3 consists of 14 residues. Germline CDR1 and CDR2: SGHAT and FQDESV (reference sequence). The V segment lost 3 bases and the J segment 10 bases; nucleotides outside the gene matches: 4. As DNA, the CDR3 is TGTGCCAGCAGCTTTCGGGACAGGGAATCACCCCTCCACTTT. Its translation is CASSFRDRESPLHF.

The rearrangement joins TRBV2 to TRBJ1-1; 10 positions match TRBD1. The CDR3 has 13 residues. Germline lookup yields CDR1 SNHLY and CDR2 FYNNEI. V was clipped by 8 bases and J by 4 bases; unmatched bases: 4. This CDR3 reads CASVRDRGTEAFF. The CDR3 DNA reads as TGTGCCAGCGTTCGGGACAGGGGCACTGAAGCTTTCTTT.

This chain links TRBV7-8 with TRBJ1-1, with 7 bases that match TRBD1. The CDR3 has 13 residues. With V trimmed by 5 bases and J by 7 bases, 7 bases remained unmatched. Looked up from germline, CDR1 is SGHVS and CDR2 is FQNEAQ. The CDR3 sequence: CASSRGQAVEAFF. CDR3 bases: TGTGCCAGCAGCCGCGGACAGGCAGTTGAAGCTTTCTTT.

The chain is built from TRBV7-8 and TRBJ1-1; 9 bases match TRBD1. The CDR3 has 15 amino acids. Losses at the gene ends were 1 base for V and 5 bases for J; bases not matched to a gene: 5. The germline V gene encodes CDR1 SGHVS and CDR2 FQNEAQ. The CDR3 nucleotides are TGTGCCAGCAGCTTAGATGGACAGGGGATTACTGAAGCTTTCTTT. Its protein is CASSLDGQGITEAFF.

In nucleotides, the CDR3 is TGTGCCAGCAGACCTGGTCCTAGCGGACGATACGAGCAGTACTTC. It translates to CASRPGPSGRYEQYF. The rearrangement links TRBV6-6 to TRBJ2-7; 7 positions match TRBD2. This CDR3 is 15 amino acids long. Germline V gives CDR1 MNHNY, CDR2 SVGAGI (reference sequence). With 6 bases clipped from V and 4 bases from J, the junction kept 12 bases outside the gene matches.